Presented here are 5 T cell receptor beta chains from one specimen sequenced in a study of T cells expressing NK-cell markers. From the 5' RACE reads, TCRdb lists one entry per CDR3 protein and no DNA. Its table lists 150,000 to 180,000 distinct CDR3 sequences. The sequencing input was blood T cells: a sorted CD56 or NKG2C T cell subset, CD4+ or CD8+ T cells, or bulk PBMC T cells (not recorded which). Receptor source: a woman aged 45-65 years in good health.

The CDR3 sequence is CASSVVGASMDTQYF. The chain recombines TRBV9 with TRBJ2-3; TCRdb proposes TRBD2, but this gene call is untestable without DNA. Germline V gives CDR1 SGDLS, CDR2 YYNGEE. This CDR3 spans 15 amino acids.

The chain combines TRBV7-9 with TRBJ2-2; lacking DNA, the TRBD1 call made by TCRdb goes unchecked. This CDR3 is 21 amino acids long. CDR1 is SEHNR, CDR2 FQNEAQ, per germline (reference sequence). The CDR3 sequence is CASSASLTSGTVNFVTGELFF.

This chain's CDR3 is CASSSGTGLVGELFF. The rearrangement joins TRBV19 to TRBJ2-2; TCRdb reports TRBD1, a call that lacks DNA to check it against. Germline CDR1 is LNHDA and CDR2 is SQIVND (reference sequence). The CDR3 runs 15 residues.

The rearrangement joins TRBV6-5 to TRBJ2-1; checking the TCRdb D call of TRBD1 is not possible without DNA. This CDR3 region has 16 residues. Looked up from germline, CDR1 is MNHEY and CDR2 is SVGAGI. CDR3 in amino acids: CASSPTGTETYNEQFF.

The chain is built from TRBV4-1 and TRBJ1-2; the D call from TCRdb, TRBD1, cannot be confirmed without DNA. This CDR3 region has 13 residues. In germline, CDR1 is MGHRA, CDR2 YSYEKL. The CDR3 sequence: CASSQEGGYGYTF.